The clone carrying this T cell receptor (beta chain) was counted a few times. Its antigen is not known. Germline V gene sequence: CDR1 LGHNA, CDR2 YSLEER. This CDR3 contains 13 residues. With 1 base removed from V and 3 bases from J, the gap between germline ends came to 5 bases. This sample was included in a study of T-cell reconstitution after alpha-beta-depleted transplantation in children. The library targeted TCRbeta and was prepared with unique molecular identifiers. TCRdb analysed the PCR reads with MiXCR anew, one entry per CDR3 protein. The data show about 200,000 distinct CDR3 sequences, approximately 6.9% seen once. Study-level points and caveats: Surviving recipient T cells and thymic progenitors underlay high day-60 TCRbeta diversity in some patients. Alpha-beta T cells about two months after transplant reportedly derived from several hundred expanded graft clones. One year post-transplant, T-cell counts and diversity were largely derived from T cells produced anew.

The source of this sequence is a boy aged 2 to 10 with acute lymphoblastic leukemia, due to receive a stem cell transplant. The input for sequencing was PBMCs, taken before TCRalphabeta/CD19-depleted stem cell transplant. This chain connects TRBV4-3 to TRBJ2-3; D remains ambiguous. The CDR3 DNA reads as TGCGCCAGCAGCCAAGGGACGACAGATACGCAGTATTTT. Translating it yields CASSQGTTDTQYF.